This T cell receptor beta chain was profiled in a study of vaccination and CD4 T cells after COVID-19. Study at large: In the convalescent cohort, there were six males and four females, two of them Hispanic. Two-dose vaccination with either BNT162b2 or mRNA-1273 was given to participants.

This CDR3 comprises 16 residues. Looked up from germline, CDR1 is SGHNT and CDR2 is YENEEA. The J segment lost 5 bases and the V segment lost 3 bases, leaving 3 bases of the junction unmatched. Each CDR3 protein is one row after TCRdb ran MiXCR on the PCR reads. The table has 20,000 or so distinct CDR3 sequences, approximately 60% seen once. The TCR comes from a human donor who had recovered from COVID-19. This sample comprised CD4+ T cells from blood, obtained after SARS-CoV-2 vaccination. J is TRBJ2-3 and V is TRBV11-3; 15 bases agree with TRBD2. The CDR3 protein is CASSLGLAGGRDTQYF. The CDR3 bases are TGTGCCAGCAGCTTGGGACTAGCGGGAGGTCGAGATACGCAGTATTTT. Full variable domain (missing parts from reference TRBV11-3 and TRBJ2-3): EAGVVQSPRYKIIEKKQPVAFWCNPISGHNTLYWYLQNLGQGPELLIRYENEEAVDDSQLPKDRFSAERLKGVDSTLKIQPAELGDSAVYLCASSLGLAGGRDTQYFGPGTRLTVL.